This TCR beta chain was sequenced in a study of beta chain features in type 1 diabetes. Study-wide background: Cell yields, gender and age were comparable in patients and healthy donors. General study findings and limits: Sequencing used cDNA, and cells with high TCR expression could therefore be over-represented.

Of the isolated RNA, all was reverse transcribed, and so the sequenced material was expressed TCRB transcripts. Approximately 4 million reads was the average for naive, central memory and regulatory T cell samples. The assay was immunoSEQ multiplex PCR, and TCRdb's table has in-frame clones only and misses some. Found here are hundreds of thousands of clones, 15% of them singletons; the top ten hold about 0.097%. Germline loops: CDR1 MNHNY, CDR2 SVGAGI (reference sequence). The CDR3 loop spans 14 amino acids. The V end was cut by 7 bases, the J end by 5 bases, with 17 bases between. Cells sorted by CD45RO/CCR7/CD25/CD127/CD95/CD27 comprised CD4+ naive, central memory, regulatory and stem cell-like memory cells. About this clone: Its antigen remains unknown.

The sample consisted of naive CD4+ T cells from blood. The V gene is TRBV6-6, the J gene TRBJ1-2, with D uncertain. The sequence came from a man aged 18-30 years in good health. The CDR3 reads CASTGGVGPYGYTF. The CDR3 DNA reads as TGTGCCAGCACCGGCGGGGTGGGCCCGTATGGCTACACCTTC.